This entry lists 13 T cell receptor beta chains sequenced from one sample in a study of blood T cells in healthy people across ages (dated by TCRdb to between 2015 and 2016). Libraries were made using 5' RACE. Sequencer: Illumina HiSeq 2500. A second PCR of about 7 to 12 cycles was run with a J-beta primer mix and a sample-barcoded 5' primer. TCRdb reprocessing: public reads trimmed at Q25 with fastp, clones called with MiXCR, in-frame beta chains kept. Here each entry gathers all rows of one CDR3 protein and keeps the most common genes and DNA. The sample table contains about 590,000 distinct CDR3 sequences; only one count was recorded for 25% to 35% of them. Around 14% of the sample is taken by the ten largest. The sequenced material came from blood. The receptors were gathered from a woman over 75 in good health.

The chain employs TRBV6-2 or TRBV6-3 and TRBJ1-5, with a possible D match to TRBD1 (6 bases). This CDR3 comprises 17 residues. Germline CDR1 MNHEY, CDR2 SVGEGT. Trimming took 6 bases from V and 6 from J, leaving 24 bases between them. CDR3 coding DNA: TGTGCCAGCAGCCTCTCGTCCGGGACACTAGGGAGTCAGCCCCAGCATTTT. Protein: CASSLSSGTLGSQPQHF.

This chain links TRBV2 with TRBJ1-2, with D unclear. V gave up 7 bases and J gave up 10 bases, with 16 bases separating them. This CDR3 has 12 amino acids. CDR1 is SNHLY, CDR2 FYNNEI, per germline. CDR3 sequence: CASTREEFFYTF. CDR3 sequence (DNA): TGTGCCAGCACAAGGGAAGAATTTTTCTACACCTTC.

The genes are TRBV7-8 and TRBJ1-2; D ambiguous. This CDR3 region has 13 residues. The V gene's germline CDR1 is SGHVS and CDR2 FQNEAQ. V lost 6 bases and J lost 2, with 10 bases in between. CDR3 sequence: CASSSDTNYGYTF. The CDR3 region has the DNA TGTGCCAGCAGTTCCGACACCAACTATGGCTACACCTTC.

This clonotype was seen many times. The CDR3 DNA reads as TGTGCCAGCAGCTTAGACACCTACGAGCAGTACTTC. Translation: CASSLDTYEQYF. The chain joins TRBV5-6 to TRBJ2-7; D gene unclear. The germline V gene has CDR1 SGHDT and CDR2 YYEEEE. The CDR3 has 12 amino acids. The V end was cut by 2 bases, the J end by 2 bases, with 5 bases between. The complete variable domain, with remaining parts taken from reference TRBV5-6 and TRBJ2-7, reads DAGVTQSPTHLIKTRGQQVTLRCSPKSGHDTVSWYQQALGQGPQFIFQYYEEEERQRGNFPDRFSGHQFPNYSSELNVNALLLGDSALYLCASSLDTYEQYFGPGTRLTVT.

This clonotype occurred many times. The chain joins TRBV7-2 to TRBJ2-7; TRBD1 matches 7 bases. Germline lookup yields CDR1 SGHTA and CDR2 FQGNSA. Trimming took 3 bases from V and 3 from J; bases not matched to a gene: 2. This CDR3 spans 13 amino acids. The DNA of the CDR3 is TGTGCCAGCAGCTTTGGACAGGTCTACGAGCAGTACTTC. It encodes CASSFGQVYEQYF.

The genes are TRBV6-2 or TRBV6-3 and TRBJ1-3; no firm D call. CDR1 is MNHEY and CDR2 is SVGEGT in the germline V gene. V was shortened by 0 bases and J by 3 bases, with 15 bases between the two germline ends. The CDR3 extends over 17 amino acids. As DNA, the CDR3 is TGTGCCAGCAGTTACTCCGGGATCAGGCTGCTTGGAAACACCATATATTTT. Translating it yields CASSYSGIRLLGNTIYF.

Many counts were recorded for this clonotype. CDR3 bases: TGTGCCAGCAGTTTCTACAGGGGAACAGCTTTCTTT. Translating gives CASSFYRGTAFF. The chain carries TRBV12-3 or TRBV12-4 and TRBJ1-1, with 7 positions matching TRBD1. This CDR3 has 12 amino acids. V lost 3 bases, J lost 10 bases, and 5 bases stayed unmatched.

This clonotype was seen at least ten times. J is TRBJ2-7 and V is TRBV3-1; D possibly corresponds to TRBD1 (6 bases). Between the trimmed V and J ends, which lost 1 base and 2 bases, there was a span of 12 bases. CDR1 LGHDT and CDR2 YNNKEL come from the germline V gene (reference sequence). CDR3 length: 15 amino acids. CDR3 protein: CASSQAGTGTYEQYF. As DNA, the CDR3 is TGTGCCAGCAGCCAAGCCGGAACAGGGACCTACGAGCAGTACTTC.

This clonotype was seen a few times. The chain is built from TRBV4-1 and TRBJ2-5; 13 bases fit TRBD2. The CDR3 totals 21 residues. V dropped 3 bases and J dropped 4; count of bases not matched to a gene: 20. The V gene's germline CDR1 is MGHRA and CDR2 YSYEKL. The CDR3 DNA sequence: TGCGCCAGCAGCCACCCCAGGACTAGCGGGAGTTTAGGGGGGCCTCTAGAGACCCAGTACTTC. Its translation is CASSHPRTSGSLGGPLETQYF.

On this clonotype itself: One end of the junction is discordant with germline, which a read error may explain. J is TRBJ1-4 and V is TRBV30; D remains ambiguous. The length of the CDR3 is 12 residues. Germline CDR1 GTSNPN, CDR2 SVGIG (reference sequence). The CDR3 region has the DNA TGCGCCTGGAGCGCGGCGGTTGAGAAACTGTTTTTT. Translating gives CAWSAAVEKLFF. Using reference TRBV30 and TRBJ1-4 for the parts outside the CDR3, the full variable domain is SQTIHQWPATLVQPVGSPLSLECTVEGTSNPNLYWYRQAAGRGLQLLFYSVGIGQISSEVPQNLSASRPQDRQFILSSKKLLLSDSGFYLCAWSAAVEKLFFGSGTQLSVL.

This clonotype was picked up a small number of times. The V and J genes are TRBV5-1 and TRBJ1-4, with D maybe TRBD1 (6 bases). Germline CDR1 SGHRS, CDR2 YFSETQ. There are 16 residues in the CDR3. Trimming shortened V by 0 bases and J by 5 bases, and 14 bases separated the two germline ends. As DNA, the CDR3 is TGCGCCAGCAGCTTGGAACCACAGGGTGGGAATGAAAAACTGTTTTTT. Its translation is CASSLEPQGGNEKLFF.

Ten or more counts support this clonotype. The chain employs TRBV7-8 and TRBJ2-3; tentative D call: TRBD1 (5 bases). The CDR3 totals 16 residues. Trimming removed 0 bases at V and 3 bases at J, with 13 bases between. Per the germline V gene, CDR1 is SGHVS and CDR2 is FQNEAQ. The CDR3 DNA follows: TGTGCCAGCAGCTTAGCGATGGTGGCAGGGACAGATACGCAGTATTTT. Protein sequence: CASSLAMVAGTDTQYF.

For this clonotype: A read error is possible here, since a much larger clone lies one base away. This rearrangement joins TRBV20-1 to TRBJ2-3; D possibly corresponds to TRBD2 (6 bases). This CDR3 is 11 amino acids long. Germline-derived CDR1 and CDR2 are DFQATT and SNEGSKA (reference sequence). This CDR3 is CRAREAATQYF. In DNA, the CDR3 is TGCAGGGCGAGGGAGGCGGCAACGCAGTATTTT.